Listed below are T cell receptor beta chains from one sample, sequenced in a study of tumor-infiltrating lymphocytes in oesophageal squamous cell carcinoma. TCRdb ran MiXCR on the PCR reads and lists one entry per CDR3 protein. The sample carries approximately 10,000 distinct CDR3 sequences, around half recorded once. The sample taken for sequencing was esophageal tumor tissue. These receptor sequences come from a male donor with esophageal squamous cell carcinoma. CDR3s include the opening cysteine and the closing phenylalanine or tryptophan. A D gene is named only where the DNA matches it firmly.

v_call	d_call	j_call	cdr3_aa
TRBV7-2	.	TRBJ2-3	CASSLTGASTDTQYF
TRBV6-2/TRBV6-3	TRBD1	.	CASSYMTGGFPGELFF
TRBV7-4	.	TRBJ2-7	CASSLGGSRNEQYF
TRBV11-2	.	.	CASSASRYEQYF
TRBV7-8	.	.	CASSLDKGRTQYF
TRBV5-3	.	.	CASSLAEGEVNEQFF
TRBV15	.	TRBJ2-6	CATSSRGNGANVLTF
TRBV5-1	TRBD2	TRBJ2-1	CASSLRTSVNYNEQFF
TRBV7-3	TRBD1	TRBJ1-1	CASSPGQDSQAFF
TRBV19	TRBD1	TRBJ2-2	CASSSGTGSFAGELFF
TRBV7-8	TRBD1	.	CASSQLGDRGYEQYF
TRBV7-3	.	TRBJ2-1	CASSLFPGTPIYNEQFF
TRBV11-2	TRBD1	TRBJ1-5	CASSLDLMGQLNQPQHF